Below are 15 T cell receptor beta chains sequenced from a single sample in a study of T cells in Graves' hyperthyroidism and ophthalmopathy. TCR beta CDR3 regions were amplified from RNA transcripts. TCR CDR3 underwent first-round RT-PCR with the HTBI primer set. TCRdb independently ran MiXCR on the multiplex PCR reads; one entry per CDR3 protein. The table has 380,000 or so distinct CDR3 sequences, about a fifth seen once; the top ten hold about 3.5%. The material sequenced was blood. The origin of the receptors is a young woman with Graves' hyperthyroidism.

This clonotype was counted many times. The genes are TRBV4-1 and TRBJ1-1, with D perhaps TRBD1 (5 bases). Germline CDR1 MGHRA, CDR2 YSYEKL. V was pared by 4 bases and J by 0 bases, with 12 bases between. The length of the CDR3 is 15 residues. The CDR3 nucleotides read TGCGCCAGCAGCCTTTCCGGGGCGGTGAACACTGAAGCTTTCTTT. This translates into CASSLSGAVNTEAFF.

In this sample, this clonotype turned up many times. CDR3 loop: CASSPGTEIQPQHF. The CDR3 nucleotides read TGTGCCAGCAGTCCCGGGACAGAGATTCAGCCCCAGCATTTT. The chain uses TRBV28 and TRBJ1-5; 7 bases map to TRBD1. This CDR3 comprises 14 residues. Looked up from germline, CDR1 is MDHEN and CDR2 is SYDVKM. V dropped 5 bases and J dropped 6; count of bases not matched to a gene: 7.

The table lists this clonotype with many counts. The genes are TRBV27 and TRBJ2-7, with TRBD2 as a possible D gene (5 bases). The CDR3 has 14 residues. Between the trimmed V and J ends, which lost 6 bases and 0 bases, there was a span of 12 bases. CDR1 MNHEY and CDR2 SMNVEV come from the germline V gene (reference sequence). The CDR3 reads CASRLEAVSYEQYF. CDR3 nucleotides: TGTGCCAGCAGACTAGAGGCGGTCTCCTACGAGCAGTACTTC.

This clonotype has ten or more counts. Here the CDR3 reads CASSMGVLDEQYF. The CDR3 DNA reads as TGTGCCAGTAGTATGGGGGTTTTAGACGAGCAGTACTTC. The chain links TRBV19 to TRBJ2-7; D assignment may be TRBD1 or TRBD2 (5 bases each). The CDR3 has 13 residues. With 3 bases removed from V and 5 bases from J, the gap between germline ends came to 11 bases. In germline, CDR1 is LNHDA, CDR2 SQIVND (reference sequence).

In its sample, this clonotype was seen many times. This sequence joins TRBV12-5 and TRBJ1-2, with D maybe TRBD1 (5 bases). The CDR3 consists of 15 residues. Trimming cost V 3 bases and J 0 bases, with 11 bases left between them. Per the germline V gene, CDR1 is LGHNT and CDR2 is FRNRAP. The CDR3 coding sequence is TGTGCTAGTGGTTTAGGAGGGGACTCTAACTATGGCTACACCTTC. Translating gives CASGLGGDSNYGYTF. Using reference TRBV12-5 and TRBJ1-2 for the parts outside the CDR3, the full variable domain is DARVTQTPRHKVTEMGQEVTMRCQPILGHNTVFWYRQTMMQGLELLAYFRNRAPLDDSGMPKDRFSAEMPDATLATLKIQPSEPRDSAVYFCASGLGGDSNYGYTFGSGTRLTVV.

In its sample, this clonotype was seen many times. This rearrangement joins TRBV12-3 or TRBV12-4 to TRBJ2-5, with 7 nucleotides matching TRBD2. CDR3 length equals 14 residues. Germline trimming cut 6 bases from V and 3 bases from J; bases unmatched to any gene: 7. In nucleotides, the CDR3 is TGTGCCAGCAGCTCTCAAAGCGGGGAAGAGACCCAGTACTTC. It encodes CASSSQSGEETQYF.

This clonotype was detected only a few times. The J gene is TRBJ2-5, the V gene TRBV4-1; D gene uncertain. Trimming stripped 1 base from V and 7 bases from J, with 10 bases between. CDR1 MGHRA and CDR2 YSYEKL come from the germline V gene. The CDR3 is made up of 13 amino acids. CDR3 protein: CASSQGDRATQYF. The CDR3 DNA reads as TGCGCCAGCAGCCAAGGAGACCGGGCGACCCAGTACTTC.

This chain uses TRBV5-1 with TRBJ2-5, with D possibly matching TRBD1 (7 bases). V lost 1 base and J lost 5, with 18 bases in between. The germline V gene has CDR1 SGHRS and CDR2 YFSETQ. The CDR3 sequence is 16 residues long. The CDR3 is CASSLRWSGGGETQYF. CDR3 DNA sequence: TGCGCCAGCAGCTTGAGGTGGAGTGGAGGGGGCGAGACCCAGTACTTC. The full variable domain, its missing parts supplied by reference TRBV5-1 and TRBJ2-5, is KAGVTQTPRYLIKTRGQQVTLSCSPISGHRSVSWYQQTPGQGLQFLFEYFSETQRNKGNFPGRFSGRQFSNSRSEMNVSTLELGDSALYLCASSLRWSGGGETQYFGPGTRLLVL.

This clonotype showed up many times. The chain links TRBV28 to TRBJ2-2; D is unresolved. In germline, CDR1 is MDHEN, CDR2 SYDVKM. Trimming took 6 bases from V and 6 from J, leaving 14 bases between them. The CDR3 totals 14 residues. The CDR3 DNA sequence: TGTGCCAGCAGAGCATTGACGCTTCCCGGGGAGCTGTTTTTT. Amino acid sequence: CASRALTLPGELFF.

This clonotype was detected many times. The chain is built from TRBV28 and TRBJ2-4; weak D call: TRBD1 (7 bases). The germline gives CDR1 MDHEN, CDR2 SYDVKM. The CDR3 length is 17 residues. V gave up 4 bases and J gave up 1 base, with 17 bases separating them. Here the CDR3 DNA reads TGTGCCAGCAGTTACCCCAGGGGGGTGGGCGCCAAAAACATTCAGTACTTC. Translated, it gives CASSYPRGVGAKNIQYF.

The V gene is TRBV4-1, the J gene TRBJ2-7; D possibly matches TRBD1 or TRBD2 (5 bases each). CDR3 length: 17 residues. Between the trimmed V and J ends, which lost 1 base and 0 bases, there was a span of 16 bases. Per the germline V gene, CDR1 is MGHRA and CDR2 is YSYEKL. CDR3 in amino acids: CASSQGVGAFSSYEQYF. Here the CDR3 DNA reads TGCGCCAGCAGCCAAGGTGTCGGGGCATTCAGCTCCTACGAGCAGTACTTC.

In this sample, this clonotype turned up many times. This chain connects TRBV7-3 to TRBJ2-5, with 8 bases identical to TRBD2. V was clipped by 5 bases and J by 1 base; unmatched bases: 6. CDR1 and CDR2 (germline): SGHTA, FQGTGA. This CDR3 is built from 15 residues. The CDR3 loop reads CASSPIGLAQETQYF. As DNA, the CDR3 is TGTGCCAGCAGCCCAATCGGACTAGCCCAAGAGACCCAGTACTTC.

This clonotype was counted ten times or more. This chain links TRBV27 with TRBJ2-5, with unresolved D. V was clipped by 2 bases and J by 4 bases, with 5 bases between them. CDR3 length: 12 residues. Germline V gives CDR1 MNHEY, CDR2 SMNVEV (reference sequence). The CDR3 protein is CASSLSVETQYF. The CDR3 nucleotides are TGTGCCAGCAGTTTAAGTGTAGAGACCCAGTACTTC.

This clonotype showed up many times. The rearrangement joins TRBV15 to TRBJ2-5; D is perhaps TRBD2 (5 bases). The CDR3 is made up of 14 amino acids. Per germline, CDR1 LNHNV and CDR2 YYDKDF (reference sequence). V lost 1 base, J lost 4 bases, and 10 bases lay in between. The CDR3 loop is CATSRVRGVETQYF. CDR3 sequence (DNA): TGTGCCACCAGCAGAGTTCGGGGTGTAGAGACCCAGTACTTC.

The sample holds many counts of this clonotype. This chain joins TRBV2 and TRBJ1-1, with 10 bases that match TRBD1. Per the germline V gene, CDR1 is SNHLY and CDR2 is FYNNEI. The junction had 10 bases not matched to a gene; V was cut back by 3 bases and J by 3 bases. The CDR3 consists of 17 residues. The CDR3 region has the DNA TGTGCCAGCAGTGATCCCAGACAGGGGGCCACGTACACTGAAGCTTTCTTT. Translation gives CASSDPRQGATYTEAFF.